The 28 T cell receptor beta chains presented below share a single source sample, sequenced in a study of CD8+CD57+ T cells in acquired aplastic anemia. It was genomic DNA that served as the template for profiling TCR beta VDJ and CDR3. TCRdb passed the reads through MiXCR, listing each CDR3 protein once. The table shows around 400,000 distinct CDR3 sequences, with under 80% occurring only once. Specimen: sorted CD4+, CD8+, or CD8+CD57+ T cells (not recorded which) from PBMCs. These receptor sequences come from a human donor in good health, serving as a control.

This sequence joins TRBV15 and TRBJ2-7; no clear D. Germline-derived CDR1 and CDR2 are LNHNV and YYDKDF (reference sequence). The V end lost 4 bases, the J end lost 1 base, and 14 bases lay between the germline ends. The CDR3 consists of 15 residues. The CDR3 sequence: CATSKGRGSSYEQYF. In nucleotides, the CDR3 is TGTGCCACCAGCAAGGGAAGAGGAAGTTCCTACGAGCAGTACTTC.

As concerns this clonotype: The junction departs from the called germline gene at one end, perhaps through a read error. The chain employs TRBV19 and TRBJ2-5; D unresolved. This CDR3 is 12 amino acids long. Germline V lookup: CDR1 LNHDA, CDR2 SQIVND (reference sequence). The CDR3 is CACSLGRATQYF. For the CDR3, the DNA is TGTGCCTGTAGCCTAGGAAGGGCGACCCAGTACTTC.

This clonotype was found many times. This rearrangement joins TRBV12-3 or TRBV12-4 to TRBJ1-2, with 7 positions matching TRBD1. The V gene end was trimmed by 2 bases and the J gene end by 4 bases; junction bases not matched to a gene: 7. The CDR3 totals 15 residues. CDR3 loop: CASSLKHEGAYGYTF. DNA for the CDR3: TGTGCCAGCAGTTTAAAACACGAGGGGGCCTATGGCTACACCTTC.

The rearrangement links TRBV7-2 to TRBJ2-7, with D hard to call. Germline V gene sequence: CDR1 SGHTA, CDR2 FQGNSA. The V end was cut by 2 bases, the J end by 2 bases, with 28 bases between. The CDR3 spans 20 residues. The CDR3, as DNA: TGTGCCAGCAGCTTATCCCCCTTGAATGTCAACTATGGCGATACCTACGAGCAGTACTTC. Protein product: CASSLSPLNVNYGDTYEQYF.

A note on this clonotype: This CDR3 fails to terminate in the conserved phenylalanine or tryptophan, so it likely reflects a read error. The limits of the CDR3 on the DNA are not certain, so only TCRdb's listed CDR3 is given. This chain uses TRBV19 with TRBJ2-2. Germline CDR1 LNHDA, CDR2 SQIVND (reference sequence). The CDR3 sequence runs 14 residues, both termini included. CDR3 residues: CASSPDTDTQYFFL.

The gene calls are TRBV20-1 and TRBJ2-3, with D possibly matching TRBD1 (6 bases). Deletions cut 1 base from V and 4 bases from J, with 15 bases between. The CDR3 extends over 15 amino acids. Germline assignment: CDR1 DFQATT and CDR2 SNEGSKA (reference sequence). This CDR3 reads CSARGLRGSSDTQYF. Here the CDR3 DNA reads TGCAGTGCTAGAGGGCTCAGGGGTAGTTCAGATACGCAGTATTTT.

V usage is TRBV19 and J usage is TRBJ1-6, with 8 nucleotides matching TRBD1. This CDR3 contains 14 residues. The ends lost 9 bases at V and 6 bases at J; junction bases unmatched: 7. Per germline, CDR1 LNHDA and CDR2 SQIVND (reference sequence). This CDR3 is CASRPTGVNSPLHF. The CDR3 bases are TGTGCCAGCCGTCCGACAGGGGTTAATTCACCCCTCCACTTT.

This clonotype was detected once. The chain is built from TRBV12-3 or TRBV12-4 and TRBJ2-7; 12 bases line up with TRBD2. The CDR3 is 16 amino acids. J gave up 2 bases and V 5 bases, and 7 bases lay outside the gene matches. The CDR3 protein is CASSLSSGGAPYEQYF. CDR3 bases: TGTGCCAGCAGTCTTTCTAGCGGGGGGGCACCCTACGAGCAGTACTTC.

The gene calls are TRBV6-1 and TRBJ1-1; weak D call: TRBD1 (6 bases). The CDR3 contains 14 residues. The V gene's germline CDR1 is MNHNS and CDR2 SASEGT. Trimming took 5 bases from V and 0 from J, leaving 10 bases between them. The CDR3 protein is CASSQQGVNTEAFF. The CDR3 nucleotides read TGTGCCAGCAGTCAACAGGGTGTGAACACTGAAGCTTTCTTT.

The chain has TRBV10-3 and TRBJ2-3, with TRBD2 matching over 8 bases. With 3 bases clipped from V and 0 bases from J, the junction kept 14 bases outside the gene matches. Germline CDR1 reads ENHRY; CDR2 reads SYGVKD. The CDR3 consists of 19 residues. The CDR3 DNA sequence: TGTGCCATCAGTGATCAAGCGGGGGCGCAGTCCTCGAGCACAGATACGCAGTATTTT. It yields the protein CAISDQAGAQSSSTDTQYF.

This clonotype showed up many times. The rearrangement uses TRBV30 and TRBJ2-7, with no clear D. The V and J ends lost 1 base and 12 bases respectively, with 25 bases between them. The CDR3 has 15 residues. The germline gives CDR1 GTSNPN, CDR2 SVGIG (reference sequence). Here the CDR3 DNA reads TGTGCCTGGAGTGAACCTAGGGTTATCGCGAAGGAAAGGTACTTC. As protein: CAWSEPRVIAKERYF.

With regard to this clonotype: The CDR3 end shows no conserved phenylalanine or tryptophan, and so a read error is likely. The DNA is omitted, as the CDR3 cannot be located on it reliably, and the CDR3 follows TCRdb's listing. The chain joins TRBV7-3 to TRBJ1-2; the D call of TRBD1 is as the table states it, not checked on the DNA. The CDR3 is 14 residues long, counting both termini. Germline assignment: CDR1 SGHTA and CDR2 FQGTGA. CDR3: CASSPDVDNYTQSS.

In DNA form, the CDR3 reads TGTGCCACGAGACAGGGGGATGCGACAGATACGCAGTATTTT. Protein: CATRQGDATDTQYF. The V call is TRBV10-3, the J call TRBJ2-3; 9 nucleotides agree with TRBD1. CDR1 ENHRY and CDR2 SYGVKD come from the germline V gene. The V and J ends lost 10 bases and 3 bases, in that order; junction bases with no gene match: 8. The CDR3 runs 14 residues.

This clonotype was picked up many times. This chain uses TRBV10-3 with TRBJ2-6, with D perhaps matching TRBD2 (7 bases). This CDR3 is built from 17 residues. V dropped 3 bases and J dropped 2 bases, with 14 bases sitting between them. Germline loops: CDR1 ENHRY, CDR2 SYGVKD. The CDR3 spells CAISEGGGGTGANVLTF. CDR3 sequence (DNA): TGTGCCATCAGTGAAGGGGGGGGGGGGACTGGGGCCAACGTCCTGACTTTC.

This clonotype came up once. This sequence joins TRBV6-6 and TRBJ1-5, with D perhaps matching TRBD1 (6 bases). Germline CDR1 and CDR2: MNHNY and SVGAGI (reference sequence). This CDR3 comprises 17 residues. The germline V and J ends were trimmed by 10 bases and 2 bases, with 24 bases remaining between them. In nucleotides, the CDR3 is TGTGCCATTAGGAGGGAAAGGGGGGCGCGTGGCAATCAGCCCCAGCATTTT. As protein: CAIRRERGARGNQPQHF.

This chain links TRBV20-1 with TRBJ1-3; tentatively, D is TRBD1 (6 bases). V dropped 4 bases and J dropped 8 bases, with 18 bases sitting between them. Per germline, CDR1 DFQATT and CDR2 SNEGSKA (reference sequence). The CDR3 has 14 residues. The CDR3 is CSATRQVNTDTIYF. Here the CDR3 DNA reads TGCAGTGCTACTCGACAGGTCAACACTGACACCATATATTTT.

The CDR3 here is CASNPDRSSYEQYF. In DNA, the CDR3 is TGTGCCAGCAACCCGGACAGAAGCTCCTACGAGCAGTACTTC. The chain is built from TRBV7-3 and TRBJ2-7, with D tentatively TRBD1 (6 bases). Trimming left V 7 bases short and J 0 bases short, with 13 bases between. This CDR3 is 14 amino acids long. Germline CDR1 is SGHTA and CDR2 is FQGTGA.

The CDR3 sequence: CASSLGGNRNTEAFF. CDR3 sequence (DNA): TGCGCCAGCAGCTTGGGTGGAAATAGGAACACTGAAGCTTTCTTT. The J gene is TRBJ1-1, the V gene TRBV5-1; D is uncertain. Germline V lookup: CDR1 SGHRS, CDR2 YFSETQ. The CDR3 spans 15 residues. V lost 0 bases, J lost 1 base, and 10 bases lay in between.

The CDR3 nucleotides are TGTGCCACCAGCATGATGGGGGGCACTGAAGCTTTCTTT. Translating it yields CATSMMGGTEAFF. The chain is built from TRBV15 and TRBJ1-1; tentative D call: TRBD1 (5 bases). The germline V gene encodes CDR1 LNHNV and CDR2 YYDKDF (reference sequence). The V end lost 4 bases, the J end lost 4 bases, and 10 bases lay between the germline ends. The CDR3 has 13 amino acids.

The chain employs TRBV20-1 and TRBJ1-5; perhaps TRBD1 as D (5 bases). Per the germline V gene, CDR1 is DFQATT and CDR2 is SNEGSKA (reference sequence). Trimming shortened V by 6 bases and J by 8 bases, and 20 bases separated the two germline ends. The CDR3 length is 14 residues. CDR3 in amino acids: CSASGAFSYEPQHF. In nucleotides, the CDR3 is TGCAGTGCCTCCGGGGCCTTCTCCTACGAGCCCCAGCATTTT.

This clonotype was observed at least ten times. DNA of the CDR3: TGTGCCAGCCAAGGTTCCCGGTCCACTGAAGCTTTCTTT. This codes for CASQGSRSTEAFF. The genes are TRBV2 and TRBJ1-1; D not resolved. The CDR3 is 13 residues long. V lost 8 bases and J 4 bases, leaving 14 bases between the germline ends. Germline values: CDR1 SNHLY, CDR2 FYNNEI.

This clonotype occurred many times. The CDR3 coding sequence is TGTGCCAGCAGACCGCGGAACAGAAGATACATTCAGTACTTC. It encodes CASRPRNRRYIQYF. The chain employs TRBV12-3 or TRBV12-4 and TRBJ2-4, with D hard to call. The V gene lost 6 bases and the J gene lost 8 bases, with 17 bases spanning the gap. The CDR3 extends over 14 amino acids.

Many counts were recorded for this clonotype. J is TRBJ2-3 and V is TRBV19; D gene ambiguous. CDR1 and CDR2 from the germline V gene are LNHDA and SQIVND (reference sequence). The CDR3 sequence is 11 residues long. With 7 bases removed from V and 6 bases from J, the gap between germline ends came to 8 bases. The CDR3 nucleotides read TGTGCCAGTACCCCTGGGGATACGCAGTATTTT. It translates to CASTPGDTQYF.

Concerning this clonotype itself: Compared with germline, one end of the junction differs, possibly owing to a read error. The rearrangement uses TRBV12-3 or TRBV12-4 and TRBJ2-5, with 7 nucleotides matching TRBD2. CDR3 size: 13 residues. The CDR3 region has the DNA TGCGCCAACAGCCAAGCGGGGCGGGAGACCCAGTACTTC. It yields the protein CANSQAGRETQYF.

This clonotype was found many times. The rearrangement links TRBV6-5 to TRBJ1-5; perhaps TRBD1 as D (5 bases). Germline values: CDR1 MNHEY, CDR2 SVGAGI. Trimming left V 5 bases short and J 2 bases short, with 13 bases between. The CDR3 extends over 15 amino acids. This CDR3 reads CASSPAGLGNQPQHF. CDR3 bases: TGTGCCAGCAGTCCCGCAGGGCTTGGCAATCAGCCCCAGCATTTT.

This chain links TRBV20-1 with TRBJ1-1, with D perhaps TRBD1 (5 bases). Trimming took off 3 bases at V and 7 bases at J, with 12 bases between the two ends. The CDR3 consists of 12 residues. The V gene's germline CDR1 is DFQATT and CDR2 SNEGSKA (reference sequence). The CDR3 loop is CSASEGAGEAFF. The CDR3 DNA is TGCAGTGCTAGTGAAGGGGCTGGTGAAGCTTTCTTT.

To note about this clonotype: A junction end diverges from the germline sequence, so it may reflect a read error. The rearrangement joins TRBV7-8 to TRBJ2-3, with 7 positions matching TRBD2. This CDR3 has 14 amino acids. Germline V gives CDR1 SGHVS, CDR2 FQNEAQ. The CDR3 DNA follows: TGTGCCAGCAGCATCAGCCGGCGCAGGGACTACCAGCAGTTT. Translation: CASSISRRRDYQQF.

The gene calls are TRBV7-8 and TRBJ1-4; a weak D match, TRBD1 (5 bases). The CDR3 runs to 15 residues. V lost 1 base, J lost 16 bases, and 22 bases lay in between. CDR1 and CDR2 from the germline V gene are SGHVS and FQNEAQ. The CDR3 sequence is CASSLVLAGGGDTFF. Here the CDR3 DNA reads TGTGCCAGCAGCTTAGTACTAGCGGGGGGAGGTGATACGTTTTTT.